The 30 T cell receptor beta chains listed next were all sequenced from one sample in a study of blood T cell repertoires in COVID-19. The method was immunoSEQ multiplex PCR; TCRdb's version includes in-frame clones alone and lacks a portion of them. The sample lists around 15,000 clones, almost 85% seen once, with around 26% in the top ten. The specimen was peripheral blood. Receptors originate from a woman aged 65 to 85 with active COVID-19.

The chain recombines TRBV14 with TRBJ2-1; possibly TRBD2 for D (6 bases). Germline values: CDR1 SGHDN, CDR2 FVKESK. V was trimmed by 1 base and J by 8 bases, leaving 15 bases between them. The CDR3 is 15 residues long. The CDR3 loop reads CASSQVKTSVDEQFF. CDR3 nucleotides: TGTGCCAGCAGCCAAGTCAAGACTAGTGTGGATGAGCAGTTCTTC.

The sample holds one count of this clone. This sequence joins TRBV3-1 (or the pseudogene TRBV3-2) and TRBJ2-2, with 10 bases matching TRBD1. Germline CDR1 is LGHDT and CDR2 is YNNKEL (reference sequence). V lost 4 bases to trimming and J lost 4 bases; unmatched junction nucleotides: 3. The length of the CDR3 is 15 residues. CDR3 DNA sequence: TGTGCCAGCAGCCCTTGGGACAGGGGCACCGGGGAGCTGTTTTTT. Amino acids: CASSPWDRGTGELFF.

V gene TRBV6-5 combines with J gene TRBJ2-4; possibly TRBD2 for D (5 bases). The V gene lost 0 bases and the J gene lost 0 bases, with 9 bases spanning the gap. Germline assignment: CDR1 MNHEY and CDR2 SVGAGI. There are 16 residues in the CDR3. CDR3 bases: TGTGCCAGCAGTTACTCGACTACCCGAGCCAAAAACATTCAGTACTTC. This translates into CASSYSTTRAKNIQYF.

This clone showed up just a few times. J is TRBJ1-2 and V is TRBV6-4, with 10 bases lining up with TRBD1. Trimming removed 2 bases from V and 8 bases from J; junction bases left unmatched: 8. The length of the CDR3 is 15 residues. Germline CDR1 and CDR2: MRHNA and SNTAGT. The CDR3 region has the DNA TGTGCCAGCAGTGACACCGGACAGGGGGTCGGCGGCTACACCTTC. Amino acid sequence: CASSDTGQGVGGYTF.

The chain couples TRBV5-5 to TRBJ1-1; weak D call: TRBD1 (6 bases). This CDR3 spans 14 amino acids. Germline V gives CDR1 SGHKS, CDR2 YYEKEE (reference sequence). V lost 0 bases to trimming and J lost 0 bases, with 6 bases between them. The CDR3 reads CASSLGQVNTEAFF. CDR3 nucleotides: TGTGCCAGCAGCTTGGGACAGGTGAACACTGAAGCTTTCTTT.

The genes are TRBV27 and TRBJ2-5; TRBD1 agrees at 7 bases. This CDR3 region has 17 residues. Germline CDR1 MNHEY, CDR2 SMNVEV (reference sequence). V shed 4 bases and J 2 bases; nucleotides not matched to a gene: 13. The CDR3 DNA reads as TGTGCCAGCAGTTCCCCCGCAGGGGGTGGCGTACAAGAGACCCAGTACTTC. As protein: CASSSPAGGGVQETQYF.

This clone appeared a single time. The DNA for the CDR3 is TGTGCCAGCAGCTTGGACGGTTACAATGAGCAGTTCTTC. It encodes CASSLDGYNEQFF. This chain joins TRBV5-5 and TRBJ2-1; D gene uncertain. CDR3 length: 13 amino acids. Germline lookup yields CDR1 SGHKS and CDR2 YYEKEE (reference sequence). V lost 0 bases and J lost 4, with 5 bases in between.

This chain links TRBV6-5 with TRBJ2-3; weak D call: TRBD1 (5 bases). Looked up from germline, CDR1 is MNHEY and CDR2 is SVGAGI. The germline V and J ends were trimmed by 0 bases and 5 bases, with 15 bases remaining between them. This CDR3 has 16 amino acids. This CDR3 is CASSYSAQGGGDTQYF. The CDR3 nucleotides read TGTGCCAGCAGTTACTCGGCCCAGGGTGGTGGAGATACGCAGTATTTT.

The J gene is TRBJ2-7, the V gene TRBV12-3 or TRBV12-4; D may be TRBD2 (5 bases). The length of the CDR3 is 12 residues. V gave up 7 bases and J gave up 1 base, with 8 bases separating them. CDR3 sequence reads: CASTDLSYEQYF. In DNA, the CDR3 is TGTGCCAGCACGGACTTATCCTACGAGCAGTACTTC.

V is TRBV6-5 and J is TRBJ2-5; 7 bases line up with TRBD2. Per germline, CDR1 MNHEY and CDR2 SVGAGI. Unmatched junction bases numbered 6, after V lost 4 bases and J lost 1 base. CDR3 length equals 15 residues. The CDR3: CASSWGRATQETQYF. CDR3 DNA sequence: TGTGCCAGCAGTTGGGGGAGGGCCACCCAAGAGACCCAGTACTTC.

This chain's CDR3 is CASSSATGGGEQFF. The DNA of the CDR3 is TGTGCCAGCAGCTCAGCTACGGGGGGGGGTGAGCAGTTCTTC. J is TRBJ2-1 and V is TRBV7-6; 8 bases line up with TRBD2. Germline assignment: CDR1 SGHVS and CDR2 FNYEAQ. V lost 4 bases and J lost 9; bases outside the gene matches: 8. CDR3 size: 14 residues.

The chain carries TRBV18 and TRBJ2-5; possible D gene TRBD2, 5 bases. The germline CDR1 and CDR2 sequences are KGHSH and LQKENI. The CDR3 runs to 11 residues. With 6 bases removed from V and 5 bases from J, the gap between germline ends came to 7 bases. As DNA, the CDR3 is TGTGCCAGCTCCCCGGGGGAGACCCAGTACTTC. It translates to CASSPGETQYF. The full variable domain, in which reference TRBV18 and TRBJ2-5 provide the parts outside the CDR3, is NAGVMQNPRHLVRRRGQEARLRCSPMKGHSHVYWYRQLPEEGLKFMVYLQKENIIDESGMPKERFSAEFPKEGPSILRIQQVVRGDSAAYFCASSPGETQYFGPGTRLLVL.

The chain couples TRBV21-1 to TRBJ1-1; the D call TRBD1 from the table was never checked on the DNA. TRBV21-1 is labeled a pseudogene. The CDR3 is made up of 15 amino acids. CDR3 sequence: CASSKDTSQGPEAFF. The CDR3 DNA sequence: TGTGCCAGCAGCAAAGACACCTCACAGGGGCCTGAAGCTTTCTTT.

V is TRBV21-1 and J is TRBJ2-3; TRBD2 reflects the table's D call only, with no check against the DNA. TRBV21-1 is noted as a pseudogene. CDR3 length: 14 residues. The CDR3 is CASISGVGTDTQYF. For the CDR3, the DNA is TGTGCCAGCATCTCTGGAGTTGGCACAGATACGCAGTATTTT.

The genes are TRBV5-4 and TRBJ2-7; no reliable D call. CDR1 and CDR2 (germline): SGHNT, YYREEE (reference sequence). The V end was cut by 3 bases, the J end by 6 bases, with 7 bases between. The CDR3 consists of 11 residues. CDR3 nucleotides: TGTGCCAGCAGCTCCACTTCCGAGCAGTACTTC. This encodes CASSSTSEQYF.

The V gene is TRBV27, the J gene TRBJ2-3, with 15 bases that match TRBD2. The CDR3 covers 17 residues. J was trimmed by 4 bases and V by 4 bases; bases with no gene match: 6. The germline V gene encodes CDR1 MNHEY and CDR2 SMNVEV (reference sequence). The CDR3 DNA sequence: TGTGCCAGCAGTTCCGGGACTAGCGGGAGGTGGGCAGATACGCAGTATTTT. Translating gives CASSSGTSGRWADTQYF.

The chain combines TRBV5-1 with TRBJ2-1; D is unresolved. The germline V gene encodes CDR1 SGHRS and CDR2 YFSETQ. Trimming removed 0 bases from V and 2 bases from J, with 6 bases in between. CDR3 size: 14 residues. Here the CDR3 reads CASSLDTTYNEQFF. The CDR3 DNA reads TGCGCCAGCAGCTTGGACACTACCTACAATGAGCAGTTCTTC.

The chain links TRBV2 to TRBJ1-1; D gene uncertain. V shed 4 bases and J shed 11 bases, with 11 bases lying between them. The CDR3 has 11 residues. The germline V gene has CDR1 SNHLY and CDR2 FYNNEI. Here the CDR3 reads CASSGDGSAFF. CDR3 DNA sequence: TGTGCCAGCAGTGGAGACGGGAGCGCTTTCTTT.

This sequence joins TRBV4-1 and TRBJ2-7; 9 positions match TRBD1. The CDR3 runs to 17 residues. Germline values: CDR1 MGHRA, CDR2 YSYEKL. Trimming cost V 3 bases and J 2 bases; bases outside gene matches: 11. The CDR3 is CASSQDPTGGLPYEQYF. Here the CDR3 DNA reads TGCGCCAGCAGCCAGGACCCGACAGGGGGGCTTCCCTACGAGCAGTACTTC.

The chain is built from TRBV19 and TRBJ1-4; no clear D gene. V lost 3 bases and J lost 7, with 15 bases in between. Germline V gives CDR1 LNHDA, CDR2 SQIVND (reference sequence). The CDR3 loop spans 15 amino acids. The CDR3 bases are TGTGCCAGTAGTATTCCCAGCGCCGGAGGTGAAAAACTGTTTTTT. Translation: CASSIPSAGGEKLFF.

The chain links TRBV4-2 to TRBJ2-1; 9 bases align to TRBD1. The CDR3 extends over 14 amino acids. Trimming removed 3 bases from V and 11 bases from J; junction bases left unmatched: 8. CDR1 and CDR2 (germline): LGHNA, YNFKEQ. Here the CDR3 reads CASSQGRDREKQFF. In nucleotides, the CDR3 is TGTGCCAGCAGCCAGGGTCGGGACAGGGAAAAGCAGTTCTTC.

This clone was found a few times. This chain uses TRBV7-2 with TRBJ2-3, with D perhaps matching TRBD2 (6 bases). From germline, CDR1 is SGHTA and CDR2 FQGNSA. The CDR3 covers 16 residues. Deletions cut 1 base from V and 3 bases from J, with 14 bases between. CDR3 DNA sequence: TGTGCCAGCAGCTTAGGCACTAGCCGTAGTACAGATACGCAGTATTTT. Translating it yields CASSLGTSRSTDTQYF.

The CDR3 is CASSPLSGVTTDTQYF. The CDR3 nucleotides read TGCGCCAGCAGCCCGCTAAGCGGGGTCACCACAGATACGCAGTATTTT. The chain has TRBV5-1 and TRBJ2-3; 7 nucleotides line up with TRBD2. The CDR3 is made up of 16 amino acids. V was clipped by 4 bases and J by 2 bases; unmatched bases: 10. CDR1 and CDR2 (germline): SGHRS, YFSETQ.

The CDR3, as DNA: TGCGCCAGCAGCCAAGACTTCGTCCGGGAGTTACAGTATTTT. Translating it yields CASSQDFVRELQYF. J is TRBJ2-3 and V is TRBV4-1, with D possibly being TRBD2 (6 bases). Trimming pared 0 bases from V and 12 bases from J, leaving 16 bases between. The CDR3 spans 14 residues. Germline loops: CDR1 MGHRA, CDR2 YSYEKL.

The chain joins TRBV5-1 to TRBJ2-1; 8 bases are a match to TRBD2. The germline CDR1 and CDR2 sequences are SGHRS and YFSETQ. The ends lost 3 bases at V and 0 bases at J; junction bases unmatched: 2. The CDR3 has 15 amino acids. The chain's CDR3 is CASSSSGSSYNEQFF. The CDR3 DNA follows: TGCGCCAGCAGCTCTAGCGGGTCCTCCTACAATGAGCAGTTCTTC.

The chain employs TRBV6-5 and TRBJ2-2, with D perhaps TRBD1 (5 bases). Germline V lookup: CDR1 MNHEY, CDR2 SVGAGI. V lost 11 bases, J lost 4 bases, and 14 bases lay in between. The CDR3 runs 13 residues. DNA of the CDR3: TGTGCCTGCACTCCAGGGCCCACCGGGGAGCTGTTTTTT. This sequence encodes CACTPGPTGELFF.

The J gene is TRBJ1-3, the V gene TRBV10-3; D remains ambiguous. The CDR3 totals 13 residues. Germline CDR1 and CDR2: ENHRY and SYGVKD. V dropped 10 bases and J dropped 3 bases, with 13 bases sitting between them. CDR3 sequence reads: CATSGSLGNTIYF. The CDR3 region has the DNA TGTGCCACATCGGGGAGCCTTGGAAACACCATATATTTT.

The chain is built from TRBV9 and TRBJ2-7; TRBD2 matches at 10 bases. This CDR3 contains 15 residues. V trimming: 3 bases; J trimming: 2 bases; junction bases outside the gene matches: 5. Per germline, CDR1 SGDLS and CDR2 YYNGEE. Written as DNA, the CDR3 is TGTGCCAGCAGCGGCGGACTAGCGGATACCTACGAGCAGTACTTC. This encodes CASSGGLADTYEQYF.

To note about this clone: One junction end disagrees with the germline gene, perhaps due to a read error. V and J are TRBV28 and TRBJ1-4; 9 bases fit TRBD1. The CDR3 sequence is 14 residues long. Per the germline V gene, CDR1 is MDHEN and CDR2 is SYDVKM. CDR3 nucleotide sequence: TGTGCCAGCAGAACTGGACAGGGGAATGTAAAACTGTTTTTT. Encoded protein: CASRTGQGNVKLFF.

DNA of the CDR3: TGTGCCAGCAGCCCCGGGACTAGCGGGAGTACAGATACGCAGTATTTT. Translation: CASSPGTSGSTDTQYF. The chain couples TRBV7-3 to TRBJ2-3; 14 bases align to TRBD2. Germline CDR1 SGHTA, CDR2 FQGTGA. Trimming at V came to 5 bases and at J to 3 bases, leaving 4 bases not matched to a gene. The CDR3 is 16 residues long. The full variable domain, with the rest looked up from reference TRBV7-3 and TRBJ2-3, is GAGVSQTPSNKVTEKGKYVELRCDPISGHTALYWYRQSLGQGPEFLIYFQGTGAADDSGLPNDRFFAVRPEGSVSTLKIQRTERGDSAVYLCASSPGTSGSTDTQYFGPGTRLTVL.